The rows below give T cell receptor beta chains drawn from one sample of a study of PD-1 blockade in classical Hodgkin lymphoma. TCRdb keeps only in-frame clones here, not all; method: immunoSEQ multiplex PCR. The sample yields around 50,000 clones, 91% seen once. Sequences were derived from peripheral blood mononuclear cells (PBMCs), sampled before the second cycle of nivolumab. The receptors shown here come from a human donor with classical Hodgkin lymphoma. CDR3s include the opening cysteine and the closing phenylalanine or tryptophan. A D gene is named only where the DNA matches it firmly. A clone size is listed for some rows: how often the clone was seen (once, few, many), or a class if it is expanded.

v_call	clone_size	d_call	j_call	cdr3_aa	cdr3_nt
TRBV28	NA	TRBD1	TRBJ2-5	CASSADRGEETQYF	TGTGCCAGCAGTGCTGACAGGGGCGAAGAGACCCAGTACTTC
TRBV11-2	NA	TRBD2	TRBJ2-7	CASSLVGLAGGSFYEQYF	TGTGCCAGCAGCTTAGTAGGATTGGCGGGGGGGTCGTTCTACGAGCAGTACTTC
TRBV27	NA	TRBD1	TRBJ1-5	CASSPDRGGDQPQHF	TGTGCCAGCAGTCCCGACAGGGGAGGGGATCAGCCCCAGCATTTT
TRBV5-1	NA	NA	TRBJ1-1	CASSLDGADTEAFF	TGCGCCAGCAGCTTGGATGGGGCCGACACTGAAGCTTTCTTT
TRBV5-5	NA	NA	TRBJ2-7	CASSFGPRSDQYF	TGTGCCAGCAGCTTCGGTCCACGGTCGGACCAGTACTTC
TRBV27	NA	TRBD1	TRBJ2-7	CASRLTGGSSSYEQYF	TGTGCCAGCAGATTAACAGGGGGTTCATCCTCCTACGAGCAGTACTTC
TRBV2	NA	TRBD2	TRBJ2-1	CASNPPSGRATNEQFF	TGTGCCAGCAACCCTCCTAGCGGGCGGGCGACCAATGAGCAGTTCTTC
TRBV4-3	NA	NA	TRBJ2-3	CASSRDWAEQTDTQYF	TGCGCCAGCAGCCGTGACTGGGCGGAACAAACAGATACGCAGTATTTT
TRBV5-1	NA	NA	TRBJ1-3	CASSLESGSSGNTIYF	TGCGCCAGCAGCTTGGAGTCAGGGAGCTCTGGAAACACCATATATTTT
TRBV28	NA	NA	TRBJ1-4	CASSFSGRDEKLFF	TGTGCCAGCAGTTTTTCGGGGAGGGATGAAAAACTGTTTTTT
TRBV6-5	NA	NA	TRBJ2-7	CASSYGGDNEQYF	TGTGCCAGCAGTTACGGAGGGGACAACGAGCAGTACTTC
TRBV4-2	NA	NA	TRBJ1-4	CASSFNTPTNEKLFF	TGTGCCAGCAGCTTTAATACACCAACTAATGAAAAACTGTTTTTT
TRBV27	NA	NA	TRBJ2-1	CASSFAGAEQFF	TGTGCCAGCAGTTTCGCCGGAGCGGAGCAGTTCTTC
TRBV7-9	NA	TRBD1	TRBJ1-2	CASRSTLGQLYGYTF	TGTGCCAGCAGGTCTACTCTGGGACAGCTCTATGGCTACACCTTC
TRBV6-5	few	TRBD2	TRBJ2-7	CASSYGLAPYEQYF	TGTGCCAGCAGTTACGGACTAGCCCCCTACGAGCAGTACTTC
TRBV2	once	NA	TRBJ2-5	CASNQGIQETQYF	TGTGCCAGCAATCAGGGGATACAAGAGACCCAGTACTTC
TRBV2	once	NA	TRBJ2-1	CASSVASGLGEQFF	TGTGCCAGCAGTGTAGCTAGTGGGTTGGGTGAGCAGTTCTTC
TRBV29-1	NA	TRBD1	TRBJ2-5	CSVVRGLVGAQYF	TGCAGCGTTGTAAGGGGGCTAGTCGGGGCCCAGTACTTC
TRBV27	NA	TRBD1	TRBJ1-1	CASKQGAMRNTEAFF	TGTGCCAGCAAACAGGGGGCAATGCGGAACACTGAAGCTTTCTTT
TRBV4-3	NA	TRBD2	TRBJ2-2	CASSLDSGVGELFF	TGCGCCAGCAGCCTAGACAGCGGGGTCGGAGAGCTGTTTTTT
TRBV30	few	NA	TRBJ1-2	CAWERGGGGRNYGYTF	TGTGCCTGGGAGCGGGGAGGCGGCGGAAGGAACTATGGCTACACCTTC
TRBV2	NA	NA	TRBJ1-2	CANGTQHYGYTF	TGTGCCAACGGGACGCAACACTATGGCTACACCTTC
TRBV10-3	NA	NA	TRBJ2-6	CAISESGGAGANVLTF	TGTGCCATCAGTGAGTCGGGGGGAGCAGGGGCCAACGTCCTGACTTTC
TRBV5-1	NA	TRBD2	TRBJ2-2	CASTLAGGPAGELFF	TGCGCCAGCACCTTAGCGGGAGGGCCGGCCGGGGAGCTGTTTTTT